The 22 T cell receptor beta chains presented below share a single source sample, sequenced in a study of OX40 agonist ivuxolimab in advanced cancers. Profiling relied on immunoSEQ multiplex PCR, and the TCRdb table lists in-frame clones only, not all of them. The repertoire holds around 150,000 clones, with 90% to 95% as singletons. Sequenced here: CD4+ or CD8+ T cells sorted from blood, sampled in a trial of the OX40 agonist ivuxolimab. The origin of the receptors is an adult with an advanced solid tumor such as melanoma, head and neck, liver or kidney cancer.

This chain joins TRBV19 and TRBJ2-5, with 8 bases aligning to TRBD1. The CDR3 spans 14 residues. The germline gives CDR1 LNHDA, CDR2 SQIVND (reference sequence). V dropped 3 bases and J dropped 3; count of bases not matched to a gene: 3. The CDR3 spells CASSIPGQEETQYF. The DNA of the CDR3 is TGTGCCAGTAGTATCCCGGGACAGGAAGAGACCCAGTACTTC.

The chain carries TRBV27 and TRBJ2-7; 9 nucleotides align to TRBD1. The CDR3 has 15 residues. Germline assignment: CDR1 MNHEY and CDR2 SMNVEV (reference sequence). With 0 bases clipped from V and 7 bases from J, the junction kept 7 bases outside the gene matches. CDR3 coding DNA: TGTGCCAGCAGTTTATCGACACAGGGGGCCTGGGAGCAGTACTTC. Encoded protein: CASSLSTQGAWEQYF.

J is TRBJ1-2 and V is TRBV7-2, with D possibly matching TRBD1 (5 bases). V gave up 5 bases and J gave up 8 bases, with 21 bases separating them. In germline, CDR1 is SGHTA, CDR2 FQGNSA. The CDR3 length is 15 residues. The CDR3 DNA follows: TGTGCCAGCAGCCTAAACCGCCCCAGGGTCGGCGGCTACACCTTC. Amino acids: CASSLNRPRVGGYTF.

The CDR3 DNA reads TGTGCCAGCAGCTTAGGTTCCGGGAGCTCCTACGAGCAGTACTTC. As protein: CASSLGSGSSYEQYF. The chain combines TRBV11-3 with TRBJ2-5, with a weak D call TRBD2 (6 bases). With the DNA end fitting TRBJ2-7 better, the J assignment may be wrong. Germline V lookup: CDR1 SGHNT, CDR2 YENEEA. This CDR3 region has 15 residues.

CDR3 amino acids: CASSLTLSAGGTLETQYF. CDR3 nucleotides: TGTGCCAGCAGCTTGACCCTTTCTGCGGGGGGGACACTAGAGACCCAGTACTTC. The V and J genes are TRBV5-6 and TRBJ2-5; the match to TRBD2 covers 9 bases. The germline CDR1 and CDR2 sequences are SGHDT and YYEEEE. The V gene end was trimmed by 1 base and the J gene end by 4 bases; junction bases not matched to a gene: 14. The CDR3 is 18 amino acids. The whole variable domain, filled in from reference TRBV5-6 and TRBJ2-5, reads DAGVTQSPTHLIKTRGQQVTLRCSPKSGHDTVSWYQQALGQGPQFIFQYYEEEERQRGNFPDRFSGHQFPNYSSELNVNALLLGDSALYLCASSLTLSAGGTLETQYFGPGTRLLVL.

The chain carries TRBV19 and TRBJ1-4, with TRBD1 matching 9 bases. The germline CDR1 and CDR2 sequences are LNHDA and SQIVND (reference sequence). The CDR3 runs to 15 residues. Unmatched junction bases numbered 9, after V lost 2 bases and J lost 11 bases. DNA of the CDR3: TGTGCCAGTAGTATAACCGGGACAGGGTATATGAAACTGTTTTTT. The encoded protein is CASSITGTGYMKLFF.

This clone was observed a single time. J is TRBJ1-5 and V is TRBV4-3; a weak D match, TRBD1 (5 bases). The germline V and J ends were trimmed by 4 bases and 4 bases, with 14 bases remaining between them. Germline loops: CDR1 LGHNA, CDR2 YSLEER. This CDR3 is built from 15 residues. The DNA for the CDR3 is TGCGCCAGCAGCCGAATGGTAGGGGCAAATCAGCCCCAGCATTTT. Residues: CASSRMVGANQPQHF.

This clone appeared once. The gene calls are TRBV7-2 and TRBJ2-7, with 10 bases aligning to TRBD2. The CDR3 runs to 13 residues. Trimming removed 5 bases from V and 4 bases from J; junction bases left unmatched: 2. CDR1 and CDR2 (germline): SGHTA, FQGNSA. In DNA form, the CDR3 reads TGTGCCAGCAGCCTTAGCGGGGGGTACGAGCAGTACTTC. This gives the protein CASSLSGGYEQYF.

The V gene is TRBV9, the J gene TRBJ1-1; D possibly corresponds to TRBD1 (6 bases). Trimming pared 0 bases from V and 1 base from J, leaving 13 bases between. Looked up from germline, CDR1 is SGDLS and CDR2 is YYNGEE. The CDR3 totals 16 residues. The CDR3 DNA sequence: TGTGCCAGCAGCGTAGGTCGGACAGTCCCGAACACTGAAGCTTTCTTT. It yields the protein CASSVGRTVPNTEAFF.

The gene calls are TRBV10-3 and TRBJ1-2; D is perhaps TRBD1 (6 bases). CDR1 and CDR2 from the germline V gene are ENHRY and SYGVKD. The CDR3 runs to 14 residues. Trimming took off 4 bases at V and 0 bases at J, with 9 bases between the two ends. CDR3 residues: CAISVWTANYGYTF. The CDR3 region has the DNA TGTGCCATCAGTGTCTGGACAGCTAACTATGGCTACACCTTC.

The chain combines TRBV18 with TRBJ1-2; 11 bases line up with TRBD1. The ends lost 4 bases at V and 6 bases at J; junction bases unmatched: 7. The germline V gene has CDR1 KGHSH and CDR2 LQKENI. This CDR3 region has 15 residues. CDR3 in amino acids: CASSQGQGAIDGYTF. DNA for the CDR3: TGTGCCAGCTCACAAGGACAGGGGGCTATCGATGGCTACACCTTC.

This CDR3 reads CASSKGTSGSETQYF. As DNA, the CDR3 is TGTGCCAGCAGCAAGGGGACTAGCGGGAGTGAGACCCAGTACTTC. This sequence joins TRBV7-9 and TRBJ2-5; 14 nucleotides agree with TRBD2. V was clipped by 5 bases and J by 5 bases; unmatched bases: 4. The CDR3 loop spans 15 amino acids. Germline V gene sequence: CDR1 SEHNR, CDR2 FQNEAQ (reference sequence).

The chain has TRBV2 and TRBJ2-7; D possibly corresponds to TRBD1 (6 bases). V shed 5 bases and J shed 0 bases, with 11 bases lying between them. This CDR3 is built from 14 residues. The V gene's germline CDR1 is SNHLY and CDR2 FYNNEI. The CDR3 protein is CASSTTGHSYEQYF. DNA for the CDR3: TGTGCCAGCAGTACGACAGGTCACTCCTACGAGCAGTACTTC.

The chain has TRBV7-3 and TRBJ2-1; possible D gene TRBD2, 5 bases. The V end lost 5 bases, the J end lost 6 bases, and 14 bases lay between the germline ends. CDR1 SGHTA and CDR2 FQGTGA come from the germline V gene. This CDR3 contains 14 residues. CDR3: CASSPGLAGNEQFF. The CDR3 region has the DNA TGTGCCAGCAGCCCCGGGCTAGCCGGCAATGAGCAGTTCTTC.

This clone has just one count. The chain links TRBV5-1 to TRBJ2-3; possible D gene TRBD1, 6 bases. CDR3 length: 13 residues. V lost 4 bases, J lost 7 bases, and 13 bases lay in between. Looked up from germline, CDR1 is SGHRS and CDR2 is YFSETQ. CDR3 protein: CASSPGDENTQYF. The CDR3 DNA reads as TGCGCCAGCAGCCCAGGGGACGAAAATACGCAGTATTTT.

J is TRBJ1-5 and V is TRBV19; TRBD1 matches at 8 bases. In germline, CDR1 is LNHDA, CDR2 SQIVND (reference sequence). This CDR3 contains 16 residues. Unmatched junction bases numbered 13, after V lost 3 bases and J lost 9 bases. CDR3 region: CASSMRSGGIPRPQHF. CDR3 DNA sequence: TGTGCCAGTAGTATGAGATCAGGGGGCATACCCAGGCCCCAGCATTTT.

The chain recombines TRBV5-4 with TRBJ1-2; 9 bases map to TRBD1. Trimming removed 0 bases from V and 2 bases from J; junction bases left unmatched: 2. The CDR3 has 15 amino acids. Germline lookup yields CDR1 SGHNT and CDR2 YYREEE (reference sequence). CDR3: CASSLGGTGNYGYTF. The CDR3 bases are TGTGCCAGCAGCTTGGGTGGGACAGGGAACTATGGCTACACCTTC.

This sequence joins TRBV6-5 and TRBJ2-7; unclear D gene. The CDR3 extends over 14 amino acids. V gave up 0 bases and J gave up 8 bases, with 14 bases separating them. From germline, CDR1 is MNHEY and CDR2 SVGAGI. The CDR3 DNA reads TGTGCCAGCAGTTACTCATTTCCCAAGGATCAGCAGTACTTC. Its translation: CASSYSFPKDQQYF.

CDR3 sequence: CASSLASGIHGYTF. The CDR3, as DNA: TGTGCCAGCAGCTTAGCTTCGGGAATTCACGGCTACACCTTC. The rearrangement joins TRBV7-2 to TRBJ1-2; no clear D. Germline V gene sequence: CDR1 SGHTA, CDR2 FQGNSA. The length of the CDR3 is 14 residues. Trimming removed 0 bases from V and 8 bases from J, with 13 bases in between.

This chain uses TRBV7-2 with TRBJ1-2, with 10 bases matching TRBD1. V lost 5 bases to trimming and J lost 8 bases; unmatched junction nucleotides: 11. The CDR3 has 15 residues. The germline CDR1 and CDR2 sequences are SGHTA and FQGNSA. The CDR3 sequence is CASSVPGTGARGYTF. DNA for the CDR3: TGTGCCAGCAGCGTCCCCGGGACAGGGGCCCGCGGCTACACCTTC.

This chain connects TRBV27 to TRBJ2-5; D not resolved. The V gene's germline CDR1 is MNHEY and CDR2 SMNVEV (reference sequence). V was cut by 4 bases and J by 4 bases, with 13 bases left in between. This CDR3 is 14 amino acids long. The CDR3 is CASSSRTLGETQYF. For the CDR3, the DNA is TGTGCCAGCAGTTCTAGGACCCTTGGAGAGACCCAGTACTTC.

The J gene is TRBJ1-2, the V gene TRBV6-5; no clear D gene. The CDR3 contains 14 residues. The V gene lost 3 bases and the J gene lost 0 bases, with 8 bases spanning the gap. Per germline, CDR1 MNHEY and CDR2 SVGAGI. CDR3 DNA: TGTGCCAGCAGTTATCACAGCACTAACTATGGCTACACCTTC. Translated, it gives CASSYHSTNYGYTF.